Below, 11 T cell receptor beta chains from the same sample are listed, as sequenced in a study of CD8+ T cells in alopecia areata (dated by TCRdb to the late 2010s). Library preparation employed the immunoSEQ multiplex PCR assay. For TCR sequencing, RNA was extracted from every sample and reverse transcribed into cDNA to serve as template. What TCRdb holds here is the immuneACCESS table cut down to in-frame rearrangements. Part of the clones is not present; checked against another copy, under half of the missing clones reflect an unresolved V gene, and the others are unexplained. The sample table shows about 200,000 clones, and roughly 60% are seen once. The ten largest account for over 0.9% of the sample. The label giving this sample's time point can be read as: about 25 weeks on oral tofacitinib. The sample's treatment or condition, from its label and the paper: oral pan-JAK inhibitor, 5-10 mg twice daily.

This material consisted of CD4+ T cells sorted from blood, taken at week 24, from a patient treated with tofacitinib. The receptor source for this set is a human donor with alopecia areata.

The gene calls are TRBV2 and TRBJ2-1, with 8 positions matching TRBD2. CDR3 size: 15 residues. V was clipped by 4 bases and J by 5 bases; unmatched bases: 7. Germline V lookup: CDR1 SNHLY, CDR2 FYNNEI. CDR3 nucleotide sequence: TGTGCCAGCAGTGCGGAGCGGGGGACGGACAATGAGCAGTTCTTC. Encoded protein: CASSAERGTDNEQFF.

This clone was recorded only once. The chain uses TRBV7-2 and TRBJ1-1, with TRBD1 matching 7 bases. V lost 1 base, J lost 5 bases, and 10 bases stayed unmatched. Germline loops: CDR1 SGHTA, CDR2 FQGNSA. The length of the CDR3 is 16 residues. The CDR3 DNA sequence: TGTGCCAGCAGCTTAGAGGGGGCGAGTGGAACTACTGAAGCTTTCTTT. It encodes CASSLEGASGTTEAFF.

V is TRBV2 and J is TRBJ2-1, with D uncertain. V was shortened by 2 bases and J by 0 bases, with 8 bases between the two germline ends. The CDR3 spans 15 residues. Germline values: CDR1 SNHLY, CDR2 FYNNEI. CDR3: CASSEQTTSYNEQFF. The CDR3 nucleotides read TGTGCCAGCAGTGAACAGACAACCTCCTACAATGAGCAGTTCTTC.

V and J are TRBV29-1 and TRBJ2-3; no firm D call. Germline CDR1 and CDR2: SQVTM and ANQGSEA. The CDR3 length is 12 residues. V dropped 7 bases and J dropped 2 bases, with 10 bases sitting between them. The CDR3 is CSARLDTDTQYF. CDR3 DNA sequence: TGCAGCGCCAGGTTGGACACAGATACGCAGTATTTT.

V is TRBV9 and J is TRBJ2-3, with 9 bases that match TRBD1. CDR1 is SGDLS and CDR2 is YYNGEE in the germline V gene. With 7 bases clipped from V and 1 base from J, the junction kept 7 bases outside the gene matches. The CDR3 has 15 residues. Here the CDR3 DNA reads TGTGCCAGCGGACGACAGGGGGAGCGCACAGATACGCAGTATTTT. Translated: CASGRQGERTDTQYF.

This sequence joins TRBV30 and TRBJ1-2; D call uncertain. Germline V CDR1 and CDR2: GTSNPN, SVGIG (reference sequence). Trimming stripped 5 bases from V and 5 bases from J, with 12 bases between. The CDR3 is 12 residues long. The chain's CDR3 is CAWVRDEYGYTF. In DNA, the CDR3 is TGTGCCTGGGTGAGGGATGAATATGGCTACACCTTC. Variable domain in full (rest from reference TRBV30 and TRBJ1-2): SQTIHQWPATLVQPVGSPLSLECTVEGTSNPNLYWYRQAAGRGLQLLFYSVGIGQISSEVPQNLSASRPQDRQFILSSKKLLLSDSGFYLCAWVRDEYGYTFGSGTRLTVV.

The rearrangement uses TRBV5-6 and TRBJ1-5; D may be TRBD1 (5 bases). The germline V and J ends were trimmed by 2 bases and 5 bases, with 11 bases remaining between them. Germline CDR1 and CDR2: SGHDT and YYEEEE. The CDR3 has 14 amino acids. CDR3 DNA: TGTGCCAGCAGCTTAATACGGGGGGATCAGCCCCAGCATTTT. This codes for CASSLIRGDQPQHF. Combining the CDR3 with reference TRBV5-6 and TRBJ1-5 gives the whole variable domain DAGVTQSPTHLIKTRGQQVTLRCSPKSGHDTVSWYQQALGQGPQFIFQYYEEEERQRGNFPDRFSGHQFPNYSSELNVNALLLGDSALYLCASSLIRGDQPQHFGDGTRLSIL.

This chain uses TRBV7-9 with TRBJ1-2, with TRBD1 matching over 11 bases. Losses at the gene ends were 5 bases for V and 8 bases for J; bases not matched to a gene: 4. CDR3 length equals 13 residues. Germline-derived CDR1 and CDR2 are SEHNR and FQNEAQ (reference sequence). The CDR3 DNA follows: TGTGCCAGCAGCCAGGACAGGGGGCACGGCTACACCTTC. It encodes CASSQDRGHGYTF. Complete variable domain (other parts from reference TRBV7-9 and TRBJ1-2): DTGVSQNPRHKITKRGQNVTFRCDPISEHNRLYWYRQTLGQGPEFLTYFQNEAQLEKSRLLSDRFSAERPKGSFSTLEIQRTEQGDSAMYLCASSQDRGHGYTFGSGTRLTVV.

The chain joins TRBV14 to TRBJ1-1; D remains unclear. Germline values: CDR1 SGHDN, CDR2 FVKESK. Trimming cost V 6 bases and J 7 bases, with 3 bases left between them. The CDR3 has 9 amino acids. As DNA, the CDR3 is TGTGCCAGCAGGTATGAAGCTTTCTTT. Residues: CASRYEAFF. Full variable domain (missing parts from reference TRBV14 and TRBJ1-1): EAGVTQFPSHSVIEKGQTVTLRCDPISGHDNLYWYRRVMGKEIKFLLHFVKESKQDESGMPNNRFLAERTGGTYSTLKVQPAELEDSGVYFCASRYEAFFGQGTRLTVV.

This rearrangement joins TRBV11-1 to TRBJ2-1; D is uncertain. Germline lookup yields CDR1 SGHAT and CDR2 FQDESV (reference sequence). V lost 7 bases and J lost 1, with 11 bases in between. The CDR3 consists of 14 residues. CDR3 region: CASTTRRSYNEQFF. DNA for the CDR3: TGTGCCAGCACCACTCGAAGGTCCTACAATGAGCAGTTCTTC.

The chain joins TRBV6-1 to TRBJ2-5; no definite D call. Trimming shortened V by 4 bases and J by 4 bases, and 7 bases separated the two germline ends. The CDR3 length is 12 residues. The germline V gene has CDR1 MNHNS and CDR2 SASEGT. CDR3 coding DNA: TGTGCCAGCAGTGTAATCGCAGAGACCCAGTACTTC. Translated, it gives CASSVIAETQYF.